Each of the 18 T cell receptor beta chains below was sequenced from the same sample in a study of blood T cell repertoires in COVID-19. Sequencing used immunoSEQ multiplex PCR; TCRdb keeps in-frame clones, though not all of them. The sample contains hundreds of thousands of clones, around 80% of which appear only once. The sample consisted of peripheral blood. The receptor set was obtained from a woman of 80 years or more with acute or convalescent COVID-19.

The sample holds one count of this clone. The chain is built from TRBV13 and TRBJ2-3, with D uncertain. CDR1 is PRHDT and CDR2 is FYEKMQ in the germline V gene (reference sequence). V lost 5 bases to trimming and J lost 1 base, with 16 bases between them. The CDR3 consists of 16 residues. CDR3 sequence: CASSRPTMRGTDTQYF. CDR3 nucleotides: TGTGCCAGCAGCCGCCCGACAATGCGAGGCACAGATACGCAGTATTTT.

The gene calls are TRBV2 and TRBJ1-1; the D is unclear. Trimming took off 6 bases at V and 6 bases at J, with 11 bases between the two ends. CDR1 and CDR2 (germline): SNHLY, FYNNEI. The CDR3 is 12 amino acids. CDR3 amino acids: CASRPGGSEAFF. The CDR3 region has the DNA TGTGCCAGCAGGCCTGGAGGATCTGAAGCTTTCTTT.

CDR3 nucleotide sequence: TGCGCCAGCAGCTTTGCGGAGTCTTTCAATGAGCAGTTCTTC. As protein: CASSFAESFNEQFF. The chain joins TRBV5-1 to TRBJ2-1; D unresolved. The CDR3 totals 14 residues. Trimming left V 2 bases short and J 6 bases short, with 12 bases between. Germline CDR1 is SGHRS and CDR2 is YFSETQ.

V and J are TRBV11-1 and TRBJ2-5; D gene uncertain. The CDR3 contains 14 residues. From germline, CDR1 is SGHAT and CDR2 FQDESV (reference sequence). V lost 4 bases, J lost 2 bases, and 11 bases lay in between. The chain's CDR3 is CASSSRSQQETQYF. The DNA for the CDR3 is TGTGCCAGCAGCTCCAGAAGTCAACAAGAGACCCAGTACTTC.

The chain uses TRBV7-2 and TRBJ2-3; 11 bases fit TRBD1. The CDR3 runs to 15 residues. Germline CDR1 SGHTA, CDR2 FQGNSA. The trim removed 4 bases at V and 5 bases at J, leaving 5 bases unmatched. CDR3 in amino acids: CASSSDRGPVDTQYF. CDR3 DNA: TGTGCCAGCAGCTCGGACAGGGGGCCTGTAGATACGCAGTATTTT.

The chain is built from TRBV25-1 and TRBJ1-1; 7 bases match TRBD1. The CDR3 runs to 14 residues. Germline CDR1 MGHDK, CDR2 SYGVNS. The V segment lost 2 bases and the J segment 4 bases; nucleotides outside the gene matches: 4. The CDR3 reads CASSEPGGATEAFF. DNA for the CDR3: TGTGCCAGCAGTGAACCAGGGGGTGCCACTGAAGCTTTCTTT.

This chain joins TRBV9 and TRBJ2-1, with D perhaps matching TRBD1 (7 bases). V was pared by 3 bases and J by 4 bases, with 11 bases between. CDR3 length: 14 residues. The germline CDR1 and CDR2 sequences are SGDLS and YYNGEE. CDR3 residues: CASSGQGGYNEQFF. The CDR3 bases are TGTGCCAGCAGCGGGCAGGGGGGATACAATGAGCAGTTCTTC.

The rearrangement joins TRBV9 to TRBJ1-2, with 11 bases matching TRBD1. The CDR3 has 12 amino acids. Losses at the gene ends were 3 bases for V and 8 bases for J; bases not matched to a gene: 0. Germline assignment: CDR1 SGDLS and CDR2 YYNGEE. CDR3 bases: TGTGCCAGCAGCGGGACAGGGGGCGGCTACACCTTC. Translation gives CASSGTGGGYTF.

This clone was observed a few times. The J gene is TRBJ1-4, the V gene TRBV12-3 or TRBV12-4, with D unclear. This CDR3 region has 13 residues. V lost 3 bases to trimming and J lost 7 bases, with 9 bases between them. CDR3 in DNA: TGTGCCAGCAGTTTCTTGCGCGGTGAAAAACTGTTTTTT. Residues: CASSFLRGEKLFF.

The chain has TRBV14 and TRBJ1-2; perhaps TRBD1 as D (6 bases). The germline V gene encodes CDR1 SGHDN and CDR2 FVKESK. The CDR3 sequence is 15 residues long. V lost 0 bases, J lost 0 bases, and 8 bases lay in between. The CDR3 DNA reads TGTGCCAGCAGCCAAGATACAGGGACTAACTATGGCTACACCTTC. It yields the protein CASSQDTGTNYGYTF.

Comments on this clone: Within the sample, other DNA sequences also encode this same CDR3. The rearrangement joins TRBV5-1 to TRBJ2-7; weak D call: TRBD2 (7 bases). The CDR3 covers 15 residues. Trimming pared 0 bases from V and 3 bases from J, leaving 13 bases between. Germline V gives CDR1 SGHRS, CDR2 YFSETQ. The CDR3 reads CASSLARGAGYEQYF. In DNA form, the CDR3 reads TGCGCCAGCAGCTTGGCACGGGGGGCTGGCTACGAGCAGTACTTC.

The chain couples TRBV28 to TRBJ1-2; 7 bases are a match to TRBD1. The CDR3 covers 15 residues. Germline V gene lookup returns CDR1 MDHEN and CDR2 SYDVKM. With V trimmed by 5 bases and J by 0 bases, 6 bases remained unmatched. CDR3 loop: CASSQTGKANYGYTF. The CDR3, as DNA: TGTGCCAGCAGTCAGACAGGGAAAGCTAACTATGGCTACACCTTC.

The rearrangement joins TRBV4-2 to TRBJ2-3; 10 bases match TRBD2. V trimming: 4 bases; J trimming: 2 bases; junction bases outside the gene matches: 12. CDR1 is LGHNA, CDR2 YNFKEQ, per germline. The CDR3 spans 18 residues. The CDR3 DNA is TGTGCCAGCAGCCGTAGCCTAGCGGGAGTTGCCCTCACAGATACGCAGTATTTT. Translation: CASSRSLAGVALTDTQYF.

The CDR3 DNA reads as TGTGCCAGCAGCTTAGCGGGAGGGCCTGAAGAGACCCAGTACTTC. Protein: CASSLAGGPEETQYF. The chain links TRBV7-2 to TRBJ2-5; 7 bases are a match to TRBD2. CDR1 and CDR2 (germline): SGHTA, FQGNSA. The CDR3 runs 15 residues. J gave up 3 bases and V 0 bases, and 4 bases lay outside the gene matches.

The chain has TRBV3-1 (or the pseudogene TRBV3-2) and TRBJ1-1; 9 bases align to TRBD1. Germline CDR1 LGHDT, CDR2 YNNKEL (reference sequence). The V and J ends lost 5 bases and 5 bases, in that order; junction bases with no gene match: 9. The CDR3 is 15 residues long. CDR3 loop: CASSNLDRGGTEAFF. DNA for the CDR3: TGTGCCAGCAGCAATCTGGACAGGGGAGGGACTGAAGCTTTCTTT.

The rearrangement joins TRBV21-1 to TRBJ2-7; TRBD2, as called in the table, went unchecked against the DNA. TRBV21-1 is assigned pseudogene status. This CDR3 spans 16 amino acids. CDR3 loop: CASSKGRGLYSYEQYF. The CDR3 DNA sequence: TGTGCCAGCAGCAAAGGCCGGGGACTGTACTCCTACGAGCAGTACTTC.

V is TRBV10-3 and J is TRBJ1-3, with D uncertain. Trimming cost V 6 bases and J 3 bases, with 12 bases left between them. CDR3 length equals 14 residues. Germline V gene data show CDR1 as ENHRY and CDR2 as SYGVKD. The CDR3 region is CAIRMGGDGNTIYF. The DNA of the CDR3 is TGTGCCATCAGGATGGGCGGGGATGGAAACACCATATATTTT.

The V call is TRBV4-1, the J call TRBJ2-7, with D unclear. Germline lookup yields CDR1 MGHRA and CDR2 YSYEKL. The CDR3 loop spans 15 amino acids. The V gene lost 4 bases and the J gene lost 0 bases, with 13 bases spanning the gap. The CDR3 is CASSRLFSGSYEQYF. CDR3 nucleotides: TGCGCCAGCAGCCGGCTTTTTTCGGGCTCCTACGAGCAGTACTTC.